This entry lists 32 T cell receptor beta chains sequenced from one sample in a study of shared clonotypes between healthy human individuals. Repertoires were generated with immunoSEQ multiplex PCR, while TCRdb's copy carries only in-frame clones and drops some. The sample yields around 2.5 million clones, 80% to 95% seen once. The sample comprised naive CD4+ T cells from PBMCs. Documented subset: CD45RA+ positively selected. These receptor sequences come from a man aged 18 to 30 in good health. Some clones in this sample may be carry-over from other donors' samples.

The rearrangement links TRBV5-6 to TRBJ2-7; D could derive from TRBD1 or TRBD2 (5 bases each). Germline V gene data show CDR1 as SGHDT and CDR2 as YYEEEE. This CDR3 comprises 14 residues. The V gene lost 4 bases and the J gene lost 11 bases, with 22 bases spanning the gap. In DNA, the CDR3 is TGTGCCAGCAGCACACCCGGGACCCCAGTGTTGGAGTACTTC. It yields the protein CASSTPGTPVLEYF. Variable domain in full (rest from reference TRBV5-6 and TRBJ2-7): DAGVTQSPTHLIKTRGQQVTLRCSPKSGHDTVSWYQQALGQGPQFIFQYYEEEERQRGNFPDRFSGHQFPNYSSELNVNALLLGDSALYLCASSTPGTPVLEYFGPGTRLTVT.

The CDR3 nucleotides are TGTGCCAGCAGCTCCGGAGTCCGAATCTCTGAGCAGTTCTTC. It yields the protein CASSSGVRISEQFF. The rearrangement uses TRBV7-2 and TRBJ2-1; D is ambiguous. The CDR3 extends over 14 amino acids. The ends were cut back, 4 bases at V and 9 bases at J, with 16 bases in the middle. Germline assignment: CDR1 SGHTA and CDR2 FQGNSA. Full variable domain (missing parts from reference TRBV7-2 and TRBJ2-1): GAGVSQSPSNKVTEKGKDVELRCDPISGHTALYWYRQSLGQGLEFLIYFQGNSAPDKSGLPSDRFSAERTGGSVSTLTIQRTQQEDSAVYLCASSSGVRISEQFFGPGTRLTVL.

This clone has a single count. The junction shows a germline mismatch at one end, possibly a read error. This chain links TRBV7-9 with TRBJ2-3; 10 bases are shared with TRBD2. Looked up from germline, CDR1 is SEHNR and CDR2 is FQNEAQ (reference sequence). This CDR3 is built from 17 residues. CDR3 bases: TGCGCCAGCAGCCAACAAGGGACTAGCGTTAGCACAGATACGCAGTATTTT. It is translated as CASSQQGTSVSTDTQYF.

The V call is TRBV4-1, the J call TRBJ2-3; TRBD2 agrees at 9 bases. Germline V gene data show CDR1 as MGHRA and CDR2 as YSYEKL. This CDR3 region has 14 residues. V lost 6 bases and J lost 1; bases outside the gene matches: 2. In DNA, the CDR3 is TGCGCCAGCAGGAAGCGGGAGGGCACAGATACGCAGTATTTT. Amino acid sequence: CASRKREGTDTQYF.

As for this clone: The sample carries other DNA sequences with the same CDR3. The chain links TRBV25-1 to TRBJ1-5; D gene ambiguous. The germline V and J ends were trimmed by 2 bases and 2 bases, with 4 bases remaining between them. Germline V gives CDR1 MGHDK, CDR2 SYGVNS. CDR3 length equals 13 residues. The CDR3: CASSEVGNQPQHF. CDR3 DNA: TGTGCCAGCAGTGAAGTCGGCAATCAGCCCCAGCATTTT.

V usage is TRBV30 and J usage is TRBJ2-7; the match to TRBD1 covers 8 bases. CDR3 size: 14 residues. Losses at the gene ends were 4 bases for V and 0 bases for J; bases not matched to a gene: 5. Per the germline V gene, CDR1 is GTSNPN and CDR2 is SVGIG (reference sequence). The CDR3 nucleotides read TGTGCCTGGACCAGACAGGGGAGCTCCTACGAGCAGTACTTC. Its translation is CAWTRQGSSYEQYF.

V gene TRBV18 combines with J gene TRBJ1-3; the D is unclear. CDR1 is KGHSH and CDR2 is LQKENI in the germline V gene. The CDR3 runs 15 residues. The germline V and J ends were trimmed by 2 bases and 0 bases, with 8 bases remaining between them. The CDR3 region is CASSPAADSGNTIYF. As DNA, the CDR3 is TGTGCCAGCTCACCAGCAGCGGACTCTGGAAACACCATATATTTT.

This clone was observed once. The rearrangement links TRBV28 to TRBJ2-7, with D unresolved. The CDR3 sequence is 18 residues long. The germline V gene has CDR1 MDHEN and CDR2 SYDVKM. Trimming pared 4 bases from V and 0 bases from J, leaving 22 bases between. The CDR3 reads CASSSSPIEKPSSYEQYF. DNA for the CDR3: TGTGCCAGCAGTTCCTCCCCGATTGAGAAGCCCAGCTCCTACGAGCAGTACTTC.

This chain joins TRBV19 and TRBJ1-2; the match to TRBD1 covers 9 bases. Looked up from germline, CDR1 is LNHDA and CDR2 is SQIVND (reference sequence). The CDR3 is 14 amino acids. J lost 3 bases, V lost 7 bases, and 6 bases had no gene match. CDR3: CASTETGGYYGYTF. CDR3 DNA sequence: TGTGCCAGTACCGAGACAGGGGGTTACTATGGCTACACCTTC. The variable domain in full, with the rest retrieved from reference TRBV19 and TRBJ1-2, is DGGITQSPKYLFRKEGQNVTLSCEQNLNHDAMYWYRQDPGQGLRLIYYSQIVNDFQKGDIAEGYSVSREKKESFPLTVTSAQKNPTAFYLCASTETGGYYGYTFGSGTRLTVV.

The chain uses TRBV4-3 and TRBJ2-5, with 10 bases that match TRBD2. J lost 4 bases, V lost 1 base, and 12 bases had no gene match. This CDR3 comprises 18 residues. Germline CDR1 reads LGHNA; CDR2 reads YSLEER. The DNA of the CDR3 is TGCGCCAGCAGCCAAGGAGGATCGAGCGGGAGGGCGGGAGAGACCCAGTACTTC. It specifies CASSQGGSSGRAGETQYF.

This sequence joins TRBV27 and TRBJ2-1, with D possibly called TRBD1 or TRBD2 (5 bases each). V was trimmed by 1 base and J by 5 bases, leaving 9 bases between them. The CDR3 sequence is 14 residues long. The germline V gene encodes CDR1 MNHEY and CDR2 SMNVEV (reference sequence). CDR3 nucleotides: TGTGCCAGCAGTTTATGGGGGAGAAACAATGAGCAGTTCTTC. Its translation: CASSLWGRNNEQFF.

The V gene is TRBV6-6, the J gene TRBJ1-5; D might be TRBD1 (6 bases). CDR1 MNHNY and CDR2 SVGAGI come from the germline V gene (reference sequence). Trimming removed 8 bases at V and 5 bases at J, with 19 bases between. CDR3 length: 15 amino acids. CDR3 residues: CASSRRGAKDQPQHF. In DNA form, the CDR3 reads TGTGCCAGCTCCCGGAGGGGGGCGAAAGATCAGCCCCAGCATTTT.

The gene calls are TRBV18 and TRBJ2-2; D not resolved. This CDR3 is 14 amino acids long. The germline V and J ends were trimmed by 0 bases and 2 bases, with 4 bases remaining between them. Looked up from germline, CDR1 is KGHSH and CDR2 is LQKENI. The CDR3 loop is CASSPPKNTGELFF. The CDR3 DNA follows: TGTGCCAGCTCACCACCGAAAAACACCGGGGAGCTGTTTTTT.

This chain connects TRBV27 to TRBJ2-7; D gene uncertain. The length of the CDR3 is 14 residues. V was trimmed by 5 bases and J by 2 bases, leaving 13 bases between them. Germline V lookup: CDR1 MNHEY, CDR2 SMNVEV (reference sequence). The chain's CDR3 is CASSLAGWTYEQYF. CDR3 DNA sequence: TGTGCCAGCAGTCTGGCAGGCTGGACCTACGAGCAGTACTTC.

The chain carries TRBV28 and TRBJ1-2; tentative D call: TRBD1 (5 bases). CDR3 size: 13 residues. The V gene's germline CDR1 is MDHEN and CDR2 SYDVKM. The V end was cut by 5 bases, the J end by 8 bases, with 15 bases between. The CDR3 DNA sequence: TGTGCCAGCAGTCCCGGGACTTCCAGGGGCTACACCTTC. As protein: CASSPGTSRGYTF.

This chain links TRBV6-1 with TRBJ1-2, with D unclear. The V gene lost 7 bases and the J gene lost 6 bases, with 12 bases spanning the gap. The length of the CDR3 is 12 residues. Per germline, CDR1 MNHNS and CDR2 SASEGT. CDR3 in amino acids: CASTNLPDGYTF. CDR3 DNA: TGTGCCAGCACGAACCTACCAGATGGCTACACCTTC.

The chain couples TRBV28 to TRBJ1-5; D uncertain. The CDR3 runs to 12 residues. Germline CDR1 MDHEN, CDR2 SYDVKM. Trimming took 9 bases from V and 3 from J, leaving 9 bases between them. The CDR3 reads CARGRTNQPQHF. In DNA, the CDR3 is TGTGCCAGGGGCAGGACCAATCAGCCCCAGCATTTT. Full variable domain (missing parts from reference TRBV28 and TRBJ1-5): DVKVTQSSRYLVKRTGEKVFLECVQDMDHENMFWYRQDPGLGLRLIYFSYDVKMKEKGDIPEGYSVSREKKERFSLILESASTNQTSMYLCARGRTNQPQHFGDGTRLSIL.

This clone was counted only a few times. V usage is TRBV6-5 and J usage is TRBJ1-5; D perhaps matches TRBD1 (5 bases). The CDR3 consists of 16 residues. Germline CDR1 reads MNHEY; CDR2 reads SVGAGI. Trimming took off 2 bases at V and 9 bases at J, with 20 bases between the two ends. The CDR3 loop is CASSYPQVREERPQHF. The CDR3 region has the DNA TGTGCCAGCAGTTACCCACAGGTAAGGGAAGAAAGGCCCCAGCATTTT.

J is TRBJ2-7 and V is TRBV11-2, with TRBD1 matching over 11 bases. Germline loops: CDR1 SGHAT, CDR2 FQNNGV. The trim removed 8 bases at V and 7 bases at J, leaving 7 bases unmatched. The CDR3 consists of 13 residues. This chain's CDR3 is CASLRGQGGEQYF. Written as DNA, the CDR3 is TGTGCCAGCTTGAGGGGACAGGGGGGAGAGCAGTACTTC.

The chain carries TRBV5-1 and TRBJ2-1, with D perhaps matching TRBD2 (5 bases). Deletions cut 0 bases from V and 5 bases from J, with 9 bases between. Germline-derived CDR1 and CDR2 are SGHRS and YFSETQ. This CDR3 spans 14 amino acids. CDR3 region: CASSLGSVDNEQFF. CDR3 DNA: TGCGCCAGCAGCTTGGGTAGCGTCGACAATGAGCAGTTCTTC. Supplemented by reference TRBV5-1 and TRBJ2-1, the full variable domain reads KAGVTQTPRYLIKTRGQQVTLSCSPISGHRSVSWYQQTPGQGLQFLFEYFSETQRNKGNFPGRFSGRQFSNSRSEMNVSTLELGDSALYLCASSLGSVDNEQFFGPGTRLTVL.

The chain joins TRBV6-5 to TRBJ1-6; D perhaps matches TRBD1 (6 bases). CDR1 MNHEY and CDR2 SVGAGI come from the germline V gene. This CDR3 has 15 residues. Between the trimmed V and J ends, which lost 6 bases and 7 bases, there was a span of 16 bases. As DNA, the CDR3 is TGTGCCAGCAGGTTAACCAACCAGGGGAATTCACCCCTCCACTTT. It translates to CASRLTNQGNSPLHF.

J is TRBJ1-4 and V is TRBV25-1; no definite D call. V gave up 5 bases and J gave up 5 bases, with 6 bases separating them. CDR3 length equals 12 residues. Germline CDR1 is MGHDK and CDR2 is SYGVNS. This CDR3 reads CASSLTNEKLFF. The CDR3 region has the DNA TGTGCCAGCAGTCTGACGAATGAAAAACTGTTTTTT.

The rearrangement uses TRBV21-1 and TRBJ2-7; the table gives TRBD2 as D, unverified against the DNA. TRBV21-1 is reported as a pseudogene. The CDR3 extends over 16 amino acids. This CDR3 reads CASSWEGMESSYEQYF. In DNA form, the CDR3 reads TGTGCCAGCAGCTGGGAGGGGATGGAAAGCTCCTACGAGCAGTACTTC.

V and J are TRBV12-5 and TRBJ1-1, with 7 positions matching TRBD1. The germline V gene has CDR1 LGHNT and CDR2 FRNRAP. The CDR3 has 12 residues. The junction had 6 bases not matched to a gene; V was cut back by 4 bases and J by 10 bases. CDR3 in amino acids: CASGYPGGGAFF. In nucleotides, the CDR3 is TGTGCTAGTGGTTATCCAGGGGGAGGAGCTTTCTTT.

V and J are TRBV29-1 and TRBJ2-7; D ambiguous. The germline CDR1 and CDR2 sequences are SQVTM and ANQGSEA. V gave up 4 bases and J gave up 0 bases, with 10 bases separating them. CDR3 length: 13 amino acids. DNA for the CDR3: TGCAGCGTTGCTTGGCGGACCTCCTACGAGCAGTACTTC. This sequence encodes CSVAWRTSYEQYF.

The CDR3 DNA follows: TGTGCCAGCAGCACCGGGACAGGTCATCAGCCCCAGCATTTT. Protein sequence: CASSTGTGHQPQHF. The chain carries TRBV5-5 and TRBJ1-5, with 8 bases fitting TRBD1. In germline, CDR1 is SGHKS, CDR2 YYEKEE (reference sequence). The CDR3 has 14 amino acids. Trimming at V came to 4 bases and at J to 5 bases, leaving 5 bases not matched to a gene. The full variable domain, rest sourced from reference TRBV5-5 and TRBJ1-5, is DAGVTQSPTHLIKTRGQQVTLRCSPISGHKSVSWYQQVLGQGPQFIFQYYEKEERGRGNFPDRFSARQFPNYSSELNVNALLLGDSALYLCASSTGTGHQPQHFGDGTRLSIL.

CDR3 in DNA: TGTGCCATCAGTGTTCAGGGGGCAACCTATGGCTACACCTTC. Protein: CAISVQGATYGYTF. The chain is built from TRBV10-3 and TRBJ1-2; 8 nucleotides match TRBD1. The ends lost 4 bases at V and 4 bases at J; junction bases unmatched: 5. The CDR3 has 14 residues. CDR1 is ENHRY, CDR2 SYGVKD, per germline.

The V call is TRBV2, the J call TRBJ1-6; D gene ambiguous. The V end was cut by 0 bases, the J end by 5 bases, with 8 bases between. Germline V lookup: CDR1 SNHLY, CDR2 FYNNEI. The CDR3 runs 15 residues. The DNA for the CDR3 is TGTGCCAGCAGTGAAGCAAGGCAGCATAATTCACCCCTCCACTTT. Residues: CASSEARQHNSPLHF.

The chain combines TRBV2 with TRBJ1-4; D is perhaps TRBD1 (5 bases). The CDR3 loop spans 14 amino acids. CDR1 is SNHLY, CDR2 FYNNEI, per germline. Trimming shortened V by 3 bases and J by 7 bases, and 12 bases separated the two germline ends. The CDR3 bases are TGTGCCAGCAGTGATTTGACAGTTGGTGAAAAACTGTTTTTT. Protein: CASSDLTVGEKLFF.

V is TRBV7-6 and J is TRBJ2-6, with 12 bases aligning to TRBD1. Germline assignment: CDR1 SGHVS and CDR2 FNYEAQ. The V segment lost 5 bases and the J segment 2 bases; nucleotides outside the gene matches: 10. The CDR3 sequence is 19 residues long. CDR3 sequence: CASSAPGGTGGPGANVLTF. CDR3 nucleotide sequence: TGTGCCAGCAGCGCTCCAGGTGGGACAGGGGGCCCTGGGGCCAACGTCCTGACTTTC.

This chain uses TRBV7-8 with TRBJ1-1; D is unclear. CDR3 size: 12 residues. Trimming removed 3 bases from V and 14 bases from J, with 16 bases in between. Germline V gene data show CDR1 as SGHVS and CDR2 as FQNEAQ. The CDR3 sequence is CASSLGRGAIFF. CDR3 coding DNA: TGTGCCAGCAGCTTGGGTAGAGGTGCTATATTCTTT.

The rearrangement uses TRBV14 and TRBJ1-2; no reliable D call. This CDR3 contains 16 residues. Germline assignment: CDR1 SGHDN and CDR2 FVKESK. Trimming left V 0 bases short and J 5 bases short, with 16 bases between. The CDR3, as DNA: TGTGCCAGCAGCCAAGACTATGGCGCCACTGGGTATGGCTACACCTTC. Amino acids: CASSQDYGATGYGYTF.